Listed below are T cell receptor beta chains from one sample, sequenced in a study of T-cell memory formation after mild COVID-19. From the 5' RACE reads, TCRdb called clonotypes with MiXCR, one entry per CDR3 protein. The sample carries 450,000 to 650,000 distinct CDR3 sequences, roughly 18% recorded once. The material sequenced was PBMCs or a T cell subset sorted from them (not recorded which). The receptors stem from an adult woman who had mild COVID-19 (a few samples of this study predate the infection). Cell type and time point are not known. Each CDR3 is given with its conserved first and last residue. The D gene is left open where the match is weak. Clone size is given for some rows only: seen once, a few or many times, or a class if the clone is expanded.

cdr3_nt	cdr3_aa	v_call	j_call	clone_size	d_call
TGCGCCAGCAGCTTGGCCGGGGGGAGGGCCTTTGGGGCCAACGTCCTGACTTTC	CASSLAGGRAFGANVLTF	TRBV5-1	TRBJ2-6	-	TRBD2
TGTGCCAGCAGCTCGACAGGGGTAACAGATACGCAGTATTTT	CASSSTGVTDTQYF	TRBV7-3	TRBJ2-3	few	TRBD1
TGTGCCAGTAGTAGGGGGGGGTCGATTGAAGCTTTCTTT	CASSRGGSIEAFF	TRBV19	TRBJ1-1	few	-
TGTGCCAGCAGCTCCGAACCCACAGGGGCAGGTTCTGGCTACACCTTC	CASSSEPTGAGSGYTF	TRBV6-6	TRBJ1-2	-	TRBD1
TGTGCCAGCAGCTTCTCCGGGACAGCCGTCAGTCAGCCCCAGCATTTT	CASSFSGTAVSQPQHF	TRBV7-9	TRBJ1-5	few	TRBD1
TGTGCCAGCAGTCCTTTTAGTGGGGTCCTAAGGGGCAATGAGCAGTTCTTC	CASSPFSGVLRGNEQFF	TRBV6-2/TRBV6-3	TRBJ2-1	few	-
TGTGCCAGCAGCCCGGGACTAATTAAGACCCAGTACTTC	CASSPGLIKTQYF	TRBV3-1	TRBJ2-5	few	TRBD2
TGTGCCAGCAGCTCGGGCCTTGCCGGGTTAGGGAACACTGAAGCTTTCTTT	CASSSGLAGLGNTEAFF	TRBV5-6	TRBJ1-1	-	-
TGTGCCAGCAGCGTACGCAGGGGTGGCTACACCTTC	CASSVRRGGYTF	TRBV3-1	TRBJ1-2	-	-
TGCGCCAGCAGCCAACCCGGACAGGGGATCTATGGCTACACCTTC	CASSQPGQGIYGYTF	TRBV4-1	TRBJ1-2	-	TRBD1
TGCAGTGCTAGAGATCTATACAGCGGCCAGGTATTTGAGCAGTTCTTC	CSARDLYSGQVFEQFF	TRBV20-1	TRBJ2-1	-	-
TGCGCCAGCAGCCAAGATAGTGACTACAATGAGCAGTTCTTC	CASSQDSDYNEQFF	TRBV4-1	TRBJ2-1	-	-
TGTGCCAGCTCAGCTCGGGGACAGGGAGAGGATACGCAGTATTTT	CASSARGQGEDTQYF	TRBV18	TRBJ2-3	-	TRBD1
TGTGCCAGCAGCCCACATCGGGGCAGTTTGCCCGGGGAGCTGTTTTTT	CASSPHRGSLPGELFF	TRBV5-4	TRBJ2-2	few	-
TGTGCCAGCAGCGCAGGTGGGGGCGCCGCCAATGAGCAGTTCTTC	CASSAGGGAANEQFF	TRBV7-3	TRBJ2-1	-	-
TGCGCCAGCAGCCAAGCCCCACCCACGTCCGGGCGGATCACTGAAGCTTTCTTT	CASSQAPPTSGRITEAFF	TRBV4-3	TRBJ1-1	-	-
TGTGCCAGCAGTCAATCGTATGAGACCCAGTACTTC	CASSQSYETQYF	TRBV12-3/TRBV12-4	TRBJ2-5	-	-
TGCGCCAGCAGCTGGGGGGGAGTAAACGGCTACACCTTC	CASSWGGVNGYTF	TRBV5-1	TRBJ1-2	-	-
TGCGCCAGCAGCTTGGGGTCCGGGACAGCTAAAGAGACCCAGTACTTC	CASSLGSGTAKETQYF	TRBV5-1	TRBJ2-5	few	TRBD1
TGTGCCTGGAGGAGGGGAACAGATACGCAGTATTTT	CAWRRGTDTQYF	TRBV30	TRBJ2-3	-	-
TGTGCCAGCAGTGACTATGGGGGGGCCCAAGAGACCCAGTACTTC	CASSDYGGAQETQYF	TRBV25-1	TRBJ2-5	-	-
TGTGCCACCCAAAAGAGCGGGATTTACACCGGGGAGCTGTTTTTT	CATQKSGIYTGELFF	TRBV24-1	TRBJ2-2	few	TRBD2
TGTGCCAGCAGCACTCGGCCCCGCACCTACAATGAGCAGTTCTTC	CASSTRPRTYNEQFF	TRBV11-3	TRBJ2-1	-	-
TGTGCCAGCTCCGATCCTCCCGGGAGAATCTCCTACGAGCAGTACTTC	CASSDPPGRISYEQYF	TRBV5-6	TRBJ2-7	many	-
TGTGCCACCAGTGTACGGCCGGCGAACACCGGGGAGCTGTTTTTT	CATSVRPANTGELFF	TRBV24-1	TRBJ2-2	few	-
TGTGCCAGCAGCGAGGAGGGGACGTGGGGGCAGCCCCAGCATTTT	CASSEEGTWGQPQHF	TRBV7-9	TRBJ1-5	-	-
TGTGCCACCAGCTCCCGGGGTGTCAGTGAGCAGTTCTTC	CATSSRGVSEQFF	TRBV15	TRBJ2-1	few	-
TGTGCCAGCAGTTACTCGGAGGGGGAGCCTTACGGTGAAGCTTTCTTT	CASSYSEGEPYGEAFF	TRBV6-2/TRBV6-3	TRBJ1-1	few	-
TGTGCCACCAGTGATTTCTTGGACAGTGACCGGCAGTTCTTC	CATSDFLDSDRQFF	TRBV24-1	TRBJ2-1	-	-
TGCAGTGCGAACTCGGACAGGGTCACCCTGGACGAGCAGTACTTC	CSANSDRVTLDEQYF	TRBV20-1	TRBJ2-7	-	TRBD1
TGTGCCAGCAGCGACTTACAGGGGGCTTATGGAAACATTCAGTACTTC	CASSDLQGAYGNIQYF	TRBV27	TRBJ2-4	many	TRBD1
TGTGCCAGCAGTTCCGCCCGGGACCCAGAGAGGGCCAAAAACATTCAGTACTTC	CASSSARDPERAKNIQYF	TRBV6-2/TRBV6-3	TRBJ2-4	-	-
TGTGCCAGTAGTATAGTCTCAGGGGACACTGAAGCTTTCTTT	CASSIVSGDTEAFF	TRBV19	TRBJ1-1	-	-
TGTGCCAGCAGCCGATCTAACACAGGGGGTCGCGAGACCCAGTACTTC	CASSRSNTGGRETQYF	TRBV7-9	TRBJ2-5	-	TRBD1
TGTGCCAGCAGTTTACCCCCGGGACAGGGGGCGCGGGGCACTGAAGCTTTCTTT	CASSLPPGQGARGTEAFF	TRBV12-3/TRBV12-4	TRBJ1-1	-	TRBD1
TGTGCCAGCAGTTACTATCCGATCTTAGACAGAAAATCTAACTATGGCTACACCTTC	CASSYYPILDRKSNYGYTF	TRBV6-5	TRBJ1-2	few	-
TGTGCCAGCAGTTACACACCTAGCGGGAGCAGGTACGAGCAGTACTTC	CASSYTPSGSRYEQYF	TRBV6-2/TRBV6-3	TRBJ2-7	few	TRBD2
TGTGCCATCAGTGAGCCGGGACAGGGCTCCTACAATGAGCAGTTCTTC	CAISEPGQGSYNEQFF	TRBV10-3	TRBJ2-1	few	TRBD1
TGTGCCAGCAGCTTGGGTCGCGGGTACGACAATGAGCAGTTCTTC	CASSLGRGYDNEQFF	TRBV5-6	TRBJ2-1	-	-
TGCAGCGTGGGGGTGGGGGGCTACAATGAGCAGTTCTTC	CSVGVGGYNEQFF	TRBV29-1	TRBJ2-1	-	-
TGCGCCAGCAGCTTGGCCGGGACAGGCGGAATGGAGACCCAGTACTTC	CASSLAGTGGMETQYF	TRBV5-1	TRBJ2-5	few	TRBD1
TGCGCCAGCAGCTCGGTTAGCTCCTACAATGAGCAGTTCTTC	CASSSVSSYNEQFF	TRBV5-1	TRBJ2-1	-	-
TGCGCCAGCAGCTTGGAGAACATGAACACTGAAGCTTTCTTT	CASSLENMNTEAFF	TRBV5-1	TRBJ1-1	-	-
TGCAGCGCTACTGTAGCGGGGCAAGCCAAAAACATTCAGTACTTC	CSATVAGQAKNIQYF	TRBV20-1	TRBJ2-4	few	TRBD2
TGTGCCATCAGTGACAGGTCTGGGGCCAACGTCCTGACTTTC	CAISDRSGANVLTF	TRBV10-3	TRBJ2-6	-	-
TGCAGTGCTAGAAGGGGGGAAAAACTGTTTTTT	CSARRGEKLFF	TRBV20-1	TRBJ1-4	few	-
TGTGCCAGCAGCTCAGCGACAGGGGGCGATGGCTACACCTTC	CASSSATGGDGYTF	TRBV7-9	TRBJ1-2	few	TRBD1
TGTGCCAGCAGCTTAGCGGCCGTCTCCTACAATGAGCAGTTCTTC	CASSLAAVSYNEQFF	TRBV7-6	TRBJ2-1	-	-
TGTGCCAGCAGCCAGCTGGACGAAAATGAGCAGTTCTTC	CASSQLDENEQFF	TRBV7-8	TRBJ2-1	few	-
TGTGCCAGCAGTTATGAGGGAGGCGCCTACAATGAGCAGTTCTTC	CASSYEGGAYNEQFF	TRBV6-5	TRBJ2-1	few	-
TGTGCCAGCAGCTTAGCGGCTAGCGGGAGTAACGAGCAGTACTTC	CASSLAASGSNEQYF	TRBV7-2	TRBJ2-7	few	TRBD2
TGTGCCAGCAGCCAGAGTGGGAGCGAGCAGTACTTC	CASSQSGSEQYF	TRBV7-8	TRBJ2-7	many	-
TGTGCCAGCAGTTATTGGGACACGGGCCAAGAGACCCAGTACTTC	CASSYWDTGQETQYF	TRBV12-3/TRBV12-4	TRBJ2-5	many	-
TGTGCCAGCAGCCCCCGACGGGAGGGCCTTGGAGATACGCAGTATTTT	CASSPRREGLGDTQYF	TRBV11-2	TRBJ2-3	many	TRBD2
TGTGCCAGTGGAGGGTCGGCGGAGACCCAGTACTTC	CASGGSAETQYF	TRBV19	TRBJ2-5	-	-